The following is a T cell receptor (beta chain) sequence with its context. What it recognizes is unknown. The source of the sample is a study of T cell repertoires in cytomegalovirus infection. Findings and caveats of the study: It was HLA-C-restricted CMV-specific TCR beta clonotypes that dominated the response ex vivo.

Germline V gene lookup returns CDR1 MNHEY and CDR2 SMNVEV (reference sequence). Between the trimmed V and J ends, which lost 6 bases and 1 base, there was a span of 15 bases. This CDR3 is 15 amino acids long. MiXCR, run by TCRdb on the reads, gives a single entry per CDR3 protein. Of about 920,000 distinct CDR3 sequences listed, roughly 30% are singletons. Here the sequenced sample was cultured CD8+ T cells from PBMCs, taken from culture after CMV antigen stimulation. The receptor was derived from a human donor in good health (CMV status not recorded). Some clones in this sample may be carry-over from other donors' samples. The genes are TRBV27 and TRBJ1-2; possibly TRBD1 for D (5 bases). The CDR3 DNA sequence: TGTGCCAGCAGCCAAGGGGCTAGGATTAACTATGGCTACACCTTC. This translates into CASSQGARINYGYTF.